A selection of T cell receptor beta chains follows, all from one sample in a study of cytomegalovirus exposure and HLA in healthy donors. Profiling relied on immunoSEQ multiplex PCR, and the TCRdb table lists in-frame clones only, not all of them. In the table there are some 100,000 clones, approximately 73% of which are singletons. The specimen sequenced was PBMCs. The source is a woman in her forties or fifties in good health and CMV-seropositive. The CDR3 runs from the conserved cysteine through the conserved F or W. Each record gives: D gene, V gene, clone size, J gene, CDR3 protein, CDR3 DNA. A D gene is named only where the DNA matches it firmly. Clone size, where shown, is once, few, many, or a class for clones that have expanded.

D gene: .; V gene: TRBV25-1; clone size: .; J gene: TRBJ1-2; CDR3 protein: CASSPGLRGYTF; CDR3 DNA: TGTGCCAGCAGTCCGGGACTCCGAGGCTACACCTTC
D gene: .; V gene: TRBV30; clone size: few; J gene: TRBJ1-2; CDR3 protein: CAWSSERSVGYTF; CDR3 DNA: TGTGCCTGGAGTTCAGAACGGAGTGTTGGCTACACCTTC
D gene: TRBD1; V gene: TRBV7-6; clone size: .; J gene: TRBJ1-1; CDR3 protein: CASSRDRGRSTEAFF; CDR3 DNA: TGTGCCAGCAGCCGGGACAGGGGGCGAAGTACTGAAGCTTTCTTT
D gene: TRBD1; V gene: TRBV10-1; clone size: .; J gene: TRBJ1-1; CDR3 protein: CASSEFPRDSMNTEAFF; CDR3 DNA: TGCGCCAGCAGTGAGTTTCCTCGGGACAGCATGAACACTGAAGCTTTCTTT
D gene: .; V gene: TRBV6-5; clone size: .; J gene: TRBJ1-5; CDR3 protein: CASSYSSRSGPQHF; CDR3 DNA: TGTGCCAGCAGTTACTCAAGTCGTAGTGGGCCCCAGCATTTT
D gene: .; V gene: TRBV5-4; clone size: .; J gene: TRBJ2-5; CDR3 protein: CASSRDYLGGETQYF; CDR3 DNA: TGTGCCAGCAGCAGGGACTATCTAGGGGGGGAGACCCAGTACTTC
D gene: TRBD2; V gene: TRBV6-1; clone size: few; J gene: TRBJ2-3; CDR3 protein: CACTSVTDTQYF; CDR3 DNA: TGTGCGTGTACTAGCGTCACAGATACGCAGTATTTT
D gene: TRBD1; V gene: TRBV6-1; clone size: .; J gene: TRBJ2-7; CDR3 protein: CASILQPTGVYEQYF; CDR3 DNA: TGTGCCAGCATCCTCCAACCGACAGGGGTGTACGAGCAGTACTTC
D gene: TRBD1; V gene: TRBV6-5; clone size: .; J gene: TRBJ1-3; CDR3 protein: CASKGQTGNTIYF; CDR3 DNA: TGTGCCAGCAAGGGACAGACTGGAAACACCATATATTTT
D gene: TRBD2; V gene: TRBV27; clone size: once; J gene: TRBJ2-7; CDR3 protein: CASSFRTGGYEQYF; CDR3 DNA: TGTGCCAGCAGTTTTCGGACGGGAGGATACGAGCAGTACTTC
D gene: .; V gene: TRBV9; clone size: .; J gene: TRBJ1-2; CDR3 protein: CASSVGDTDYGYTF; CDR3 DNA: TGTGCCAGCAGCGTAGGGGACACGGACTATGGCTACACCTTC
D gene: TRBD2; V gene: TRBV7-9; clone size: .; J gene: TRBJ2-7; CDR3 protein: CASRTGGEQYF; CDR3 DNA: TGTGCCAGCAGGACGGGGGGCGAGCAGTACTTC
D gene: TRBD1; V gene: TRBV7-8; clone size: .; J gene: TRBJ1-2; CDR3 protein: CASSLAGGQAYGYTF; CDR3 DNA: TGTGCCAGCAGCTTAGCCGGTGGACAGGCCTATGGCTACACCTTC
D gene: TRBD2; V gene: TRBV30; clone size: few; J gene: TRBJ2-7; CDR3 protein: CAWSEGTSDFYEQYF; CDR3 DNA: TGTGCCTGGAGTGAGGGGACTAGCGATTTCTACGAGCAGTACTTC
D gene: .; V gene: TRBV4-1; clone size: .; J gene: TRBJ1-5; CDR3 protein: CASSQDVTDLRGWGNQPQHF; CDR3 DNA: TGCGCCAGCAGCCAAGATGTCACCGATCTAAGAGGATGGGGCAATCAGCCCCAGCATTTT
D gene: .; V gene: TRBV5-1; clone size: .; J gene: TRBJ2-1; CDR3 protein: CASSFGGNDNEQFF; CDR3 DNA: TGCGCCAGCAGTTTTGGCGGGAACGACAATGAGCAGTTCTTC
D gene: TRBD2; V gene: TRBV30; clone size: few; J gene: TRBJ2-5; CDR3 protein: CAWATSGRSRETQYF; CDR3 DNA: TGTGCCTGGGCTACTAGCGGGAGAAGTCGAGAGACCCAGTACTTC
D gene: .; V gene: TRBV7-9; clone size: .; J gene: TRBJ2-2; CDR3 protein: CSSSLAGGARRNTGELFF; CDR3 DNA: TGTTCCAGCAGCTTAGCAGGGGGGGCCCGGCGTAACACCGGGGAGCTGTTTTTT
D gene: TRBD2; V gene: TRBV25-1; clone size: .; J gene: TRBJ2-1; CDR3 protein: CASSARREASGFDEQFF; CDR3 DNA: TGTGCCAGCAGTGCCCGTCGCGAGGCTAGCGGGTTCGATGAGCAGTTCTTC
D gene: TRBD2; V gene: TRBV4-2; clone size: .; J gene: TRBJ2-1; CDR3 protein: CASSQEGGLGGEQFF; CDR3 DNA: TGTGCCAGCAGCCAAGAGGGGGGACTAGGAGGTGAGCAGTTCTTC
D gene: .; V gene: TRBV6-5; clone size: .; J gene: TRBJ1-1; CDR3 protein: CASSRGVDREAFF; CDR3 DNA: TGTGCCAGCAGTCGTGGGGTCGACAGGGAAGCTTTCTTT
D gene: TRBD1; V gene: TRBV9; clone size: .; J gene: TRBJ1-2; CDR3 protein: CASREPGTGIGYTF; CDR3 DNA: TGTGCCAGCAGGGAACCCGGGACAGGGATTGGCTACACCTTC
D gene: TRBD1; V gene: TRBV29-1; clone size: .; J gene: TRBJ2-7; CDR3 protein: CSGGTGQFPYEQYF; CDR3 DNA: TGCAGCGGGGGGACAGGGCAATTCCCCTACGAGCAGTACTTC
D gene: TRBD2; V gene: TRBV5-1; clone size: .; J gene: TRBJ2-3; CDR3 protein: CASSFRGLAIYSGGDTQYF; CDR3 DNA: TGCGCCAGCAGCTTCCGGGGACTAGCGATATACTCAGGGGGAGATACGCAGTATTTT